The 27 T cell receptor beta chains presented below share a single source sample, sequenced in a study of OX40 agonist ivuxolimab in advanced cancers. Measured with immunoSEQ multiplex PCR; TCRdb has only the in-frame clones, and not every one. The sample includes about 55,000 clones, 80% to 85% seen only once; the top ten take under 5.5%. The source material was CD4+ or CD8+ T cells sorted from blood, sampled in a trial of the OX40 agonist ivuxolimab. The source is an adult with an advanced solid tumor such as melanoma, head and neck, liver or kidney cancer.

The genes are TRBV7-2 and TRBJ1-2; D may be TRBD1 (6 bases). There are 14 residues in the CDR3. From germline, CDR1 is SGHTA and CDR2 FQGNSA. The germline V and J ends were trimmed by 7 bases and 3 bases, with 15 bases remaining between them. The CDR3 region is CASTQGRTDYGYTF. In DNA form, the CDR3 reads TGTGCCAGCACCCAGGGGAGGACAGACTATGGCTACACCTTC.

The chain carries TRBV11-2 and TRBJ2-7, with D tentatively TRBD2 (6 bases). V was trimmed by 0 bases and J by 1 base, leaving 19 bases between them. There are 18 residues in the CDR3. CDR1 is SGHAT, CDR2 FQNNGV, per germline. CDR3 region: CASSLEGLLQGLSYEQYF. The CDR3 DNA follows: TGTGCCAGCAGCTTAGAGGGACTTTTGCAGGGCCTATCCTACGAGCAGTACTTC.

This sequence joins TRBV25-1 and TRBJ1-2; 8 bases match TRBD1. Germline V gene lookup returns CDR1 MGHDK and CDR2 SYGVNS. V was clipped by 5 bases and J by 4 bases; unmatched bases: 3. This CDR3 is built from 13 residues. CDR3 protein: CASSLGQGYGYTF. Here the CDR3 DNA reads TGTGCCAGCAGTCTTGGACAGGGCTATGGCTACACCTTC.

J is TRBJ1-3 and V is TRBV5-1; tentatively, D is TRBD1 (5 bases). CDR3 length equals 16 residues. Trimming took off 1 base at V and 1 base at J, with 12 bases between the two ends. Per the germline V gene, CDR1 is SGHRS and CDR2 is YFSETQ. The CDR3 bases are TGCGCCAGCAGCTTGACAGGACTTTATTCTGGAAACACCATATATTTT. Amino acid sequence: CASSLTGLYSGNTIYF.

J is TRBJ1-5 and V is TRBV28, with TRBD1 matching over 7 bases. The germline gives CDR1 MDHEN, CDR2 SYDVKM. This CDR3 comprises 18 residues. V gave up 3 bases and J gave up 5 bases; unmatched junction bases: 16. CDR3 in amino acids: CASSFSRSGRGFDQPQHF. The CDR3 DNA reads TGTGCCAGCAGTTTTAGTCGATCGGGCAGGGGGTTCGATCAGCCCCAGCATTTT. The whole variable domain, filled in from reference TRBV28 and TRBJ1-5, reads DVKVTQSSRYLVKRTGEKVFLECVQDMDHENMFWYRQDPGLGLRLIYFSYDVKMKEKGDIPEGYSVSREKKERFSLILESASTNQTSMYLCASSFSRSGRGFDQPQHFGDGTRLSIL.

As DNA, the CDR3 is TGTGCCAGCAGCTTTGGGGACAGGGACTATGGCTACACCTTC. Amino acids: CASSFGDRDYGYTF. V usage is TRBV11-2 and J usage is TRBJ1-2; 9 nucleotides agree with TRBD1. CDR1 and CDR2 from the germline V gene are SGHAT and FQNNGV. The CDR3 runs 14 residues. Unmatched junction bases numbered 2, after V lost 3 bases and J lost 3 bases.

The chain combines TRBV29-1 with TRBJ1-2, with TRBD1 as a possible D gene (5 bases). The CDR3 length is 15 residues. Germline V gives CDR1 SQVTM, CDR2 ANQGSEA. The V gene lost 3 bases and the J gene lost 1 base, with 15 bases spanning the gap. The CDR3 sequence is CSVEGGWEGNYGYTF. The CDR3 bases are TGCAGCGTTGAGGGGGGATGGGAGGGTAACTATGGCTACACCTTC. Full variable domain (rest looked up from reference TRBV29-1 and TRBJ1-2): SAVISQKPSRDICQRGTSLTIQCQVDSQVTMMFWYRQQPGQSLTLIATANQGSEATYESGFVIDKFPISRPNLTFSTLTVSNMSPEDSSIYLCSVEGGWEGNYGYTFGSGTRLTVV.

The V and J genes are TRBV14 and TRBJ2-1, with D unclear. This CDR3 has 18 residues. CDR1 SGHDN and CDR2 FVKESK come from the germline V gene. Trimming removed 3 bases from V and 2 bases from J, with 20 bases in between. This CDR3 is CASSHESAARAAYNEQFF. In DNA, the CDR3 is TGTGCCAGCAGCCATGAGAGCGCGGCACGGGCGGCCTACAATGAGCAGTTCTTC.

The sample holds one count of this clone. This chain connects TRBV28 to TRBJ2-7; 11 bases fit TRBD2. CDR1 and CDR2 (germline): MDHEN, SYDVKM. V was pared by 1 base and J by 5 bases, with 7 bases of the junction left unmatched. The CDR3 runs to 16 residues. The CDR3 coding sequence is TGTGCCAGCAGTTTATCTAGCGGGAGGTCTAGCGACGAGCAGTACTTC. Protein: CASSLSSGRSSDEQYF.

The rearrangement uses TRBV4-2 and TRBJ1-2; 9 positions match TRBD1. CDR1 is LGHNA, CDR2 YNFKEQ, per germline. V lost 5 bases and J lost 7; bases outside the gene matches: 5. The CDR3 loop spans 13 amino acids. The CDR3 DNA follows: TGTGCCAGCAGCTTGACAGGGGGATTTGGCTACACCTTC. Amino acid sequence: CASSLTGGFGYTF.

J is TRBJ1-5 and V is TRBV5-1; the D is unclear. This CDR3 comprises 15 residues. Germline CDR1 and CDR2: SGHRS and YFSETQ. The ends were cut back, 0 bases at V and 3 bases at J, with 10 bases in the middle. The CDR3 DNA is TGCGCCAGCAGCTTGGACAGTTCTGACAATCAGCCCCAGCATTTT. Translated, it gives CASSLDSSDNQPQHF.

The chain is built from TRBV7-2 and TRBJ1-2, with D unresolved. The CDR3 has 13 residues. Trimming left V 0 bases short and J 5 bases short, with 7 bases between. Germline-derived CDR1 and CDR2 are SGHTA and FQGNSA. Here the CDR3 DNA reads TGTGCCAGCAGCTTAGCGGCCGTTTATGGCTACACCTTC. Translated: CASSLAAVYGYTF.

CDR3 region: CASSLSTGRNTEAFF. In DNA, the CDR3 is TGTGCCAGCAGCTTGTCGACAGGTAGAAACACTGAAGCTTTCTTT. This sequence joins TRBV5-4 and TRBJ1-1, with D perhaps matching TRBD1 (6 bases). This CDR3 is 15 amino acids long. Germline values: CDR1 SGHNT, CDR2 YYREEE (reference sequence). Trimming took off 1 base at V and 2 bases at J, with 12 bases between the two ends. Drawing the rest from reference TRBV5-4 and TRBJ1-1, the complete variable domain is ETGVTQSPTHLIKTRGQQVTLRCSSQSGHNTVSWYQQALGQGPQFIFQYYREEENGRGNFPPRFSGLQFPNYSSELNVNALELDDSALYLCASSLSTGRNTEAFFGQGTRLTVV.

In DNA, the CDR3 is TGTGCCAGTAGTATTCTAGCGGGAGCTGACGAGCAGTACTTC. Amino acid sequence: CASSILAGADEQYF. The V call is TRBV19, the J call TRBJ2-7; 10 bases are shared with TRBD2. The J segment lost 5 bases and the V segment lost 3 bases, leaving 4 bases of the junction unmatched. The CDR3 sequence is 14 residues long. Germline-derived CDR1 and CDR2 are LNHDA and SQIVND (reference sequence).

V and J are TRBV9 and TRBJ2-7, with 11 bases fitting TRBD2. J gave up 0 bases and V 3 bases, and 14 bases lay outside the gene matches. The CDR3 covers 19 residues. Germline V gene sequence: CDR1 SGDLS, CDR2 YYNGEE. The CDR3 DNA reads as TGTGCCAGCAGCGGCTCGGGACTAGCGGAACCCATGCTCTCCTACGAGCAGTACTTC. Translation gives CASSGSGLAEPMLSYEQYF.

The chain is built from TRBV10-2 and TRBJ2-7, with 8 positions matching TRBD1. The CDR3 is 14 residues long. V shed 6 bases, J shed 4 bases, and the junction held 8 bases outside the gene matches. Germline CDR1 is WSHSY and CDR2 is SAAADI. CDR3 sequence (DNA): TGCGCCAGCAGGGACGGACAGGGCCTATACGAGCAGTACTTC. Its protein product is CASRDGQGLYEQYF.

The CDR3 loop is CASSITRGETEAFF. CDR3 sequence (DNA): TGCGCCAGCAGTATAACTCGTGGAGAAACTGAAGCTTTCTTT. V and J are TRBV5-1 and TRBJ1-1; D not certain. Trimming cost V 5 bases and J 5 bases, with 16 bases left between them. Germline-derived CDR1 and CDR2 are SGHRS and YFSETQ. The CDR3 length is 14 residues. The full variable domain, rest sourced from reference TRBV5-1 and TRBJ1-1, is KAGVTQTPRYLIKTRGQQVTLSCSPISGHRSVSWYQQTPGQGLQFLFEYFSETQRNKGNFPGRFSGRQFSNSRSEMNVSTLELGDSALYLCASSITRGETEAFFGQGTRLTVV.

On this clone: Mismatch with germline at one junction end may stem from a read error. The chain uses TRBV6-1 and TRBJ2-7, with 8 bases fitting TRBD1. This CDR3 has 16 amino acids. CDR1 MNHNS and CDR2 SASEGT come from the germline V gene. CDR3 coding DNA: TGTGCCGGCAGTGAAATTCCGGCAGGGGGCCCCTACGAACAGTACTTC. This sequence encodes CAGSEIPAGGPYEQYF.

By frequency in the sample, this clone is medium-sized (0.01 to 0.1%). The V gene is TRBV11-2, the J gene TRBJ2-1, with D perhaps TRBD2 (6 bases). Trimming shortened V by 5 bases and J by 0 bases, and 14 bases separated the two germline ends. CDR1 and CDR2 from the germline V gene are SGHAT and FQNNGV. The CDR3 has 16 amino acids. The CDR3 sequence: CASSPRLGSSYNEQFF. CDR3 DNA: TGTGCCAGCAGCCCAAGACTAGGATCCTCCTACAATGAGCAGTTCTTC.

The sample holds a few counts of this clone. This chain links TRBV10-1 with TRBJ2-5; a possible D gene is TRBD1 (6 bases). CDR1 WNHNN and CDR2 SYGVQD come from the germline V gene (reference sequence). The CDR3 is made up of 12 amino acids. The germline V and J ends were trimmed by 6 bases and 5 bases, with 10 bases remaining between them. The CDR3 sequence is CASRQGWETQYF. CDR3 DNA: TGCGCCAGCAGACAGGGATGGGAGACCCAGTACTTC.

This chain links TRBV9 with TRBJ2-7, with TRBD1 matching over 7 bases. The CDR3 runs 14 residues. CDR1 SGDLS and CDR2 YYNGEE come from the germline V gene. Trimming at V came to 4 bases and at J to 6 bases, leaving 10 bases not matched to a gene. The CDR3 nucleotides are TGTGCCAGCAGCCCCGACAGGGTTTTCGGCGAGCAGTACTTC. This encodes CASSPDRVFGEQYF.

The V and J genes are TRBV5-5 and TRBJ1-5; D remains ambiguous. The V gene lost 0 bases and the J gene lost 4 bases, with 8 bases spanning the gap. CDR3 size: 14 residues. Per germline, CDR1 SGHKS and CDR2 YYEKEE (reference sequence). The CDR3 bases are TGTGCCAGCAGCTTGGAGGGCAGAAATCAGCCCCAGCATTTT. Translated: CASSLEGRNQPQHF.

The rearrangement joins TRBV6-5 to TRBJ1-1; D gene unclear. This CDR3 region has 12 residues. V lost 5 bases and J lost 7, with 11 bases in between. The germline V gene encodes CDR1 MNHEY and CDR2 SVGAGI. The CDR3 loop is CASSEWGFEAFF. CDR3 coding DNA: TGTGCCAGCAGTGAATGGGGATTTGAAGCTTTCTTT.

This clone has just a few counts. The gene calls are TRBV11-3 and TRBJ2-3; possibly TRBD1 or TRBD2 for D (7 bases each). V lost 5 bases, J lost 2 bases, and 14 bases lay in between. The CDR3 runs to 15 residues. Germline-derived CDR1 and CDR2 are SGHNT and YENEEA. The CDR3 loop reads CASSPGGGPTDTQYF. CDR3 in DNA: TGTGCCAGCAGCCCAGGGGGGGGCCCCACAGATACGCAGTATTTT.

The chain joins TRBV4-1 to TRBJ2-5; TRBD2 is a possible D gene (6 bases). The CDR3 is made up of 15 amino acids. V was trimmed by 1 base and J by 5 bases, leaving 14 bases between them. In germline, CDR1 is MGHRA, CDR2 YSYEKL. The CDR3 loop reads CASSQGGYGGETQYF. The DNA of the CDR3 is TGCGCCAGCAGCCAAGGGGGTTATGGAGGGGAGACCCAGTACTTC.

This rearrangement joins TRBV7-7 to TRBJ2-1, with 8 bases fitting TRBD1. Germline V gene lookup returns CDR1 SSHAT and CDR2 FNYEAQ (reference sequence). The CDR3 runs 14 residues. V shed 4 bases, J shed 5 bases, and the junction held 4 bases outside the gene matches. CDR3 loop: CASSSSGGHNEQFF. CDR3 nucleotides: TGTGCCAGCAGCTCATCAGGGGGCCACAATGAGCAGTTCTTC.

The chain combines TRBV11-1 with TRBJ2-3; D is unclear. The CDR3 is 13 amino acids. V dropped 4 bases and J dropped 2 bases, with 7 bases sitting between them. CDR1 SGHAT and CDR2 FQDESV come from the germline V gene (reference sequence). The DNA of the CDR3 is TGTGCCAGCAGCTCGACCACCACAGATACGCAGTATTTT. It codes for CASSSTTTDTQYF.